The 9 T cell receptor beta chains in this list originate from one sample, sequenced in a study of tumor-infiltrating lymphocytes in primary liver carcinoma. Blood RNA originated from unsorted whole blood, with germline DNA additionally extracted. TCR beta cDNA was made from 500 ng total RNA with a constant-region primer. ARM-PCR, slightly modified, supplied the TCR beta libraries through three nested multiplex PCR rounds. TRBV1-TRBV30 forward primers paired with a C-beta reverse primer were used in the first two PCR rounds, which ran approximately 10 cycles each. MiXCR was run by TCRdb on the multiplex PCR reads, yielding one entry per CDR3 protein. The sample has approximately 310,000 distinct CDR3 sequences; approximately 65% are singletons. The sequencing input was peripheral blood. All receptors derive from a middle-aged man with primary liver carcinoma and hepatitis B virus infection.

The chain employs TRBV18 and TRBJ2-1; TRBD1 aligns across 8 bases. Germline CDR1 KGHSH, CDR2 LQKENI. V dropped 0 bases and J dropped 6; count of bases not matched to a gene: 10. This CDR3 spans 17 amino acids. The CDR3 nucleotides read TGTGCCAGCTCACCACCTCGTCAGGGGGCACGGATCAATGAGCAGTTCTTC. Translation: CASSPPRQGARINEQFF. The full variable domain, completed using reference TRBV18 and TRBJ2-1, is NAGVMQNPRHLVRRRGQEARLRCSPMKGHSHVYWYRQLPEEGLKFMVYLQKENIIDESGMPKERFSAEFPKEGPSILRIQQVVRGDSAAYFCASSPPRQGARINEQFFGPGTRLTVL.

The V gene is TRBV5-1, the J gene TRBJ2-7, with TRBD1 matching 7 bases. This CDR3 contains 14 residues. Unmatched junction bases numbered 7, after V lost 4 bases and J lost 3 bases. Germline CDR1 is SGHRS and CDR2 is YFSETQ. The CDR3 here is CASSPGQCGYEQYF. As DNA, the CDR3 is TGCGCCAGCAGCCCGGGACAGTGTGGCTACGAGCAGTACTTC.

Comment on this clonotype: An end of the junction differs from the germline gene, which may be a read error. The rearrangement joins TRBV6-5 to TRBJ1-4; D not resolved. Germline-derived CDR1 and CDR2 are MNHEY and SVGAGI. This CDR3 spans 12 amino acids. The CDR3 DNA reads as TGTGCCAGCAATGAAGACCCCCTGGGTTGGGTTTTT. This gives the protein CASNEDPLGWVF.

Notes on this clonotype: Just one base apart from a much larger clone, this may be a read error. The V gene is TRBV29-1, the J gene TRBJ2-6; no definite D call. The CDR3 has 17 residues. The V and J ends lost 1 base and 2 bases respectively, with 15 bases between them. CDR1 and CDR2 from the germline V gene are SQVTM and ANQGSEA. Here the CDR3 DNA reads TGCAGCGTTGAAGGCACCTCGCAGAATACTGGGGCCAACGTCCTGACTTTC. Its translation is CSVEGTSQNTGANVLTF.

Regarding this clonotype: The CDR3 does not end in the conserved phenylalanine or tryptophan, so this is likely a read error. The V call is TRBV12-3 or TRBV12-4, the J call TRBJ2-3; D not certain. The CDR3 contains 11 residues. V was trimmed by 5 bases and J by 9 bases, leaving 9 bases between them. The CDR3: CASSLGQTQYS. The CDR3, as DNA: TGTGCCAGCAGTCTCGGTCAGACGCAGTATTCT.

This clonotype was recorded only once. A junction boundary mismatches the germline segment, possibly from a read error. The rearrangement joins TRBV11-2 to TRBJ2-5; perhaps TRBD1 as D (5 bases). The germline V gene has CDR1 SGHAT and CDR2 FQNNGV. The CDR3 covers 15 residues. The CDR3 here is CTSSLEFRGRDEQYF. As DNA, the CDR3 is TGTACCAGCAGCTTAGAATTTAGGGGAAGGGATGAGCAGTACTTC.

Comment on this clonotype: A single base separates this from a much larger clone, so it may be a read error. The V and J genes are TRBV6-5 and TRBJ2-1; TRBD2 matches 12 bases. This CDR3 spans 14 amino acids. The germline V gene encodes CDR1 MNHEY and CDR2 SVGAGI. The CDR3 DNA sequence: TGTGCCAACAGTACTAGCGGGAGGCCGCTTGAGCAGTTCTTC. Translation gives CANSTSGRPLEQFF.

A word on this clonotype: This may be a read error, as it is one base from a much larger clone. The genes are TRBV5-6 and TRBJ2-5, with 13 nucleotides matching TRBD2. The CDR3 spans 15 residues. CDR1 and CDR2 from the germline V gene are SGHDT and YYEEEE. CDR3 residues: CASSLRTSGRKTKYF. Here the CDR3 DNA reads TGTGCCAGCAGCTTGCGGACTAGCGGGAGAAAGACCAAGTACTTC.

As regards this clonotype: A read error is possible here, since a much larger clone lies one base away. Since the CDR3 does not end with the conserved phenylalanine or tryptophan, this likely comes from a read error. V is TRBV6-1 and J is TRBJ1-1; no definite D call. CDR1 is MNHNS, CDR2 SASEGT, per germline. The V gene lost 6 bases and the J gene lost 7 bases, with 18 bases spanning the gap. The CDR3 has 14 residues. CDR3 amino acids: CASSESTNRVEAFS. DNA of the CDR3: TGTGCCAGCAGCGAGTCGACAAATCGAGTTGAAGCTTTCTCT.